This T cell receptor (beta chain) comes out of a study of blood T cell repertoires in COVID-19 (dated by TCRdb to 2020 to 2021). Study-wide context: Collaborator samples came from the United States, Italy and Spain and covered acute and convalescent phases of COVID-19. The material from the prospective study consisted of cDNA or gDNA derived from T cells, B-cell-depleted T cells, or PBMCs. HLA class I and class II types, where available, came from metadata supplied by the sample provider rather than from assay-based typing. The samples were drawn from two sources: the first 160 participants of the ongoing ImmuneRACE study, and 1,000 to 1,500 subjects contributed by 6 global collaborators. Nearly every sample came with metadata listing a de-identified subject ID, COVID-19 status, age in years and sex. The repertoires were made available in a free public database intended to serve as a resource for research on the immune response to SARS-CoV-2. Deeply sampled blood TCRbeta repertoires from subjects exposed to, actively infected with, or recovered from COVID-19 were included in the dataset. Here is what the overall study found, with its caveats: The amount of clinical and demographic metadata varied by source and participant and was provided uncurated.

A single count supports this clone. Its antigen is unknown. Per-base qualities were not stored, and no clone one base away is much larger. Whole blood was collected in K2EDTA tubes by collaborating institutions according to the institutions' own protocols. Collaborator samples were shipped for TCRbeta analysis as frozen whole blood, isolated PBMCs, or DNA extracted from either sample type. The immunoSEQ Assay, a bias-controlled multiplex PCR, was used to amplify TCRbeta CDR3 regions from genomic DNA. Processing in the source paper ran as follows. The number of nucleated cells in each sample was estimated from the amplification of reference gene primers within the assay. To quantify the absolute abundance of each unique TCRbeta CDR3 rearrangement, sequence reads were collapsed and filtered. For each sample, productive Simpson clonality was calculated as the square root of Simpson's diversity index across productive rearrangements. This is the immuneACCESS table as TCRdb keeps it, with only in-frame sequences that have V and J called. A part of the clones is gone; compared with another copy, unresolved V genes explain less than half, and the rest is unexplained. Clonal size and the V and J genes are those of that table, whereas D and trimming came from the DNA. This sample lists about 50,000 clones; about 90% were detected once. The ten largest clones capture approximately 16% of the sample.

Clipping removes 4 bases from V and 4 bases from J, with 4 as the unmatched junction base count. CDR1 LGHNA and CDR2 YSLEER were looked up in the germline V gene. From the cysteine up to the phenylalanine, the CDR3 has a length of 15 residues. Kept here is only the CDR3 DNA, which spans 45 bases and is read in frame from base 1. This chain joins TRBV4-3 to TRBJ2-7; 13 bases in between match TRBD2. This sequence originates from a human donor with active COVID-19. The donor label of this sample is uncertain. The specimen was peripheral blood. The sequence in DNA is TGCGCCAGCAGCCCTCGGACTAGCGGGGGATACGAGCAGTACTTC. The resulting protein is CASSPRTSGGYEQYF.